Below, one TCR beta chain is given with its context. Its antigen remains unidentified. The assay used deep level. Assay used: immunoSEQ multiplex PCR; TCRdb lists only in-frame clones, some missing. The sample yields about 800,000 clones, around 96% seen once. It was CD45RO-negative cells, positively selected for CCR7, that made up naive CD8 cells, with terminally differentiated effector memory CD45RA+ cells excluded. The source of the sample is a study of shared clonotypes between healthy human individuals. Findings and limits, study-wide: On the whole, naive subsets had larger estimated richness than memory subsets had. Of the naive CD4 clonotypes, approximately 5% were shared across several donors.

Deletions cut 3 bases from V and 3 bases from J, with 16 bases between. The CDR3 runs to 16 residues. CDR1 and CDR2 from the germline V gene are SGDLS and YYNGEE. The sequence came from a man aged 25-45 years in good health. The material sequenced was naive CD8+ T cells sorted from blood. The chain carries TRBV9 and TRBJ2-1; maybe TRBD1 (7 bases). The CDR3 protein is CASSAGGQAIYNEQFF. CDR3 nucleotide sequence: TGTGCCAGCAGCGCAGGGGGGCAGGCTATCTACAATGAGCAGTTCTTC.